The 28 T cell receptor beta chains presented below share a single source sample, sequenced in a study of blood T cell repertoires in COVID-19. Profiling relied on immunoSEQ multiplex PCR, and the TCRdb table lists in-frame clones only, not all of them. Of some 200,000 clones listed, 84% were seen once; the top ten hold 9.7%. The sequenced material came from peripheral blood. The origin of the receptors is a man over 45 with active or convalescent COVID-19.

The chain has TRBV18 and TRBJ1-3, with D possibly matching TRBD1 (6 bases). There are 15 residues in the CDR3. The ends were cut back, 2 bases at V and 12 bases at J, with 20 bases in the middle. Looked up from germline, CDR1 is KGHSH and CDR2 is LQKENI. The CDR3 here is CASSPLRDGQSIIYF. In nucleotides, the CDR3 is TGTGCCAGCTCACCATTACGGGATGGACAGTCTATCATATATTTT.

V and J are TRBV4-1 and TRBJ2-7; 10 nucleotides agree with TRBD2. CDR1 MGHRA and CDR2 YSYEKL come from the germline V gene. With V trimmed by 2 bases and J by 4 bases, 8 bases remained unmatched. CDR3 size: 16 residues. The CDR3 region is CASSQHPSGRTYEQYF. Written as DNA, the CDR3 is TGCGCCAGCAGCCAACACCCTAGCGGGAGAACGTACGAGCAGTACTTC.

This clone has just a few counts. The V call is TRBV27, the J call TRBJ1-4; a weak D match, TRBD1 (6 bases). V was cut by 2 bases and J by 0 bases, with 10 bases left in between. The germline V gene has CDR1 MNHEY and CDR2 SMNVEV (reference sequence). There are 16 residues in the CDR3. CDR3 in amino acids: CASSLRGYATNEKLFF. The CDR3 nucleotides read TGTGCCAGCAGTTTAAGGGGGTATGCAACTAATGAAAAACTGTTTTTT.

The genes are TRBV6-6 and TRBJ2-7; D is possibly TRBD2 (5 bases). This CDR3 is 13 amino acids long. V lost 2 bases and J 5 bases, leaving 10 bases between the germline ends. Germline CDR1 MNHNY, CDR2 SVGAGI (reference sequence). CDR3 sequence: CASSYTRDNEQYV. The CDR3 coding sequence is TGTGCCAGCAGTTACACTCGGGATAACGAGCAGTACGTC.

The genes are TRBV11-2 and TRBJ2-7; 7 bases match TRBD1. The CDR3 consists of 13 residues. Germline CDR1 reads SGHAT; CDR2 reads FQNNGV. V was clipped by 5 bases and J by 4 bases; unmatched bases: 5. The CDR3 DNA reads TGTGCCAGCAGCCCCAGGGGGTGGTACGAGCAGTACTTC. It translates to CASSPRGWYEQYF. Full variable domain (missing parts from reference TRBV11-2 and TRBJ2-7): EAGVAQSPRYKIIEKRQSVAFWCNPISGHATLYWYQQILGQGPKLLIQFQNNGVVDDSQLPKDRFSAERLKGVDSTLKIQPAKLEDSAVYLCASSPRGWYEQYFGPGTRLTVT.

The J gene is TRBJ1-6, the V gene TRBV20-1; D is uncertain. Trimming took off 3 bases at V and 5 bases at J, with 14 bases between the two ends. The CDR3 sequence is 15 residues long. Germline CDR1 DFQATT, CDR2 SNEGSKA (reference sequence). The CDR3 loop is CSASPLEVDNSPLHF. The DNA of the CDR3 is TGCAGTGCTAGTCCCTTGGAGGTAGATAATTCACCCCTCCACTTT.

The rearrangement joins TRBV7-2 to TRBJ2-3, with 7 bases fitting TRBD2. Germline values: CDR1 SGHTA, CDR2 FQGNSA. Trimming cost V 5 bases and J 1 base; bases outside gene matches: 9. This CDR3 spans 16 amino acids. This CDR3 reads CASSPRGRVGTDTQYF. The CDR3 region has the DNA TGTGCCAGCAGCCCACGCGGGAGAGTGGGCACAGATACGCAGTATTTT.

The chain couples TRBV6-5 to TRBJ2-2; D may be TRBD2 (5 bases). Germline lookup yields CDR1 MNHEY and CDR2 SVGAGI. Trimming removed 5 bases at V and 7 bases at J, with 14 bases between. The CDR3 length is 14 residues. The CDR3 reads CASSPPGVYGELFF. The CDR3 bases are TGTGCCAGCAGTCCACCCGGGGTTTACGGGGAGCTGTTTTTT.

The rearrangement joins TRBV3-1 (or the pseudogene TRBV3-2) to TRBJ2-7; 8 positions match TRBD2. V lost 4 bases to trimming and J lost 4 bases; unmatched junction nucleotides: 9. The CDR3 is 15 amino acids. Germline V CDR1 and CDR2: LGHDT, YNNKEL (reference sequence). The CDR3 coding sequence is TGTGCCAGCAGCCCCCCAGGGAAGCGGGAGTACGAGCAGTACTTC. Amino acid sequence: CASSPPGKREYEQYF.

V is TRBV19 and J is TRBJ2-2; TRBD1 is a possible D gene (6 bases). Germline V gives CDR1 LNHDA, CDR2 SQIVND (reference sequence). The CDR3 has 14 residues. The V gene lost 3 bases and the J gene lost 4 bases, with 9 bases spanning the gap. The CDR3 is CASSMQGTTGELFF. Written as DNA, the CDR3 is TGTGCCAGTAGTATGCAGGGGACCACCGGGGAGCTGTTTTTT.

The chain couples TRBV5-4 to TRBJ2-5; tentatively, D is TRBD1 (6 bases). The length of the CDR3 is 15 residues. V was shortened by 0 bases and J by 1 base, with 10 bases between the two germline ends. Germline V gene data show CDR1 as SGHNT and CDR2 as YYREEE (reference sequence). The DNA for the CDR3 is TGTGCCAGCAGCTTGGTGGACAGAGGCCAAGAGACCCAGTACTTC. It codes for CASSLVDRGQETQYF.

This clone is a singleton in its sample. The rearrangement uses TRBV27 and TRBJ2-1, with D maybe TRBD2 (6 bases). The CDR3 totals 16 residues. Germline V lookup: CDR1 MNHEY, CDR2 SMNVEV (reference sequence). V lost 3 bases and J lost 8, with 20 bases in between. This CDR3 is CASSLSLIAEGHEQFF. The CDR3 region has the DNA TGTGCCAGCAGTTTGTCGCTAATAGCGGAGGGGCATGAGCAGTTCTTC.

The CDR3 bases are TGTGCCAGCAGTCCCCCGCTTTTAGCGGGCTCCTACAATGAGCAGTTCTTC. Translated, it gives CASSPPLLAGSYNEQFF. V is TRBV7-6 and J is TRBJ2-1; 7 nucleotides agree with TRBD2. The trim removed 6 bases at V and 0 bases at J, leaving 11 bases unmatched. The CDR3 loop spans 17 amino acids. Germline V gene lookup returns CDR1 SGHVS and CDR2 FNYEAQ.

This chain uses TRBV5-1 with TRBJ2-2; 9 bases match TRBD1. The CDR3 spans 15 residues. Germline V lookup: CDR1 SGHRS, CDR2 YFSETQ. V shed 3 bases and J 7 bases; nucleotides not matched to a gene: 7. The CDR3 sequence: CASSSTGGLSGELFF. The CDR3 DNA is TGCGCCAGCAGCTCCACAGGGGGCTTGAGCGGGGAGCTGTTTTTT.

The sample holds one count of this clone. The chain has TRBV7-2 and TRBJ2-2; no definite D call. The CDR3 length is 14 residues. Germline CDR1 is SGHTA and CDR2 is FQGNSA. V was cut by 2 bases and J by 3 bases, with 7 bases left in between. CDR3 region: CASSLMVDTGELFF. As DNA, the CDR3 is TGTGCCAGCAGCTTAATGGTAGACACCGGGGAGCTGTTTTTT.

The genes are TRBV4-1 and TRBJ2-7; 8 bases align to TRBD2. The germline V gene encodes CDR1 MGHRA and CDR2 YSYEKL. V trimming: 2 bases; J trimming: 2 bases; junction bases outside the gene matches: 2. CDR3 length: 14 amino acids. CDR3: CASSQPAGAYEQYF. In DNA form, the CDR3 reads TGCGCCAGCAGCCAACCAGCGGGGGCCTACGAGCAGTACTTC.

V and J are TRBV7-2 and TRBJ2-7, with a possible D match to TRBD2 (6 bases). The germline V and J ends were trimmed by 6 bases and 7 bases, with 22 bases remaining between them. Germline-derived CDR1 and CDR2 are SGHTA and FQGNSA. This CDR3 has 15 residues. The CDR3 spells CASRKGGSSPWEQYF. The CDR3 DNA sequence: TGTGCCAGCAGGAAAGGAGGGTCTAGCCCCTGGGAGCAGTACTTC.

About this clone itself: The sample contains more than one DNA sequence encoding this CDR3. The rearrangement uses TRBV5-1 and TRBJ2-2; TRBD1 is a possible D gene (5 bases). Germline V gives CDR1 SGHRS, CDR2 YFSETQ. This CDR3 comprises 15 residues. Trimming stripped 0 bases from V and 2 bases from J, with 8 bases between. The CDR3 DNA sequence: TGCGCCAGCAGCTTGGGGACACTTAACACCGGGGAGCTGTTTTTT. This encodes CASSLGTLNTGELFF.

This clone has only a few counts. The V call is TRBV9, the J call TRBJ1-1; 8 bases are shared with TRBD1. This CDR3 is built from 16 residues. Germline lookup yields CDR1 SGDLS and CDR2 YYNGEE. Trimming removed 4 bases from V and 3 bases from J; junction bases left unmatched: 11. The CDR3 DNA reads as TGTGCCAGCAGCCCTAGGACAGGGCTGGGGGACACTGAAGCTTTCTTT. It is translated as CASSPRTGLGDTEAFF.

The table lists this clone with a few counts. This rearrangement joins TRBV7-8 to TRBJ1-5, with D possibly matching TRBD1 (5 bases). Germline loops: CDR1 SGHVS, CDR2 FQNEAQ. This CDR3 has 16 amino acids. V was cut by 5 bases and J by 3 bases, with 17 bases left in between. CDR3 amino acids: CASSHRFFRDNQPQHF. DNA of the CDR3: TGTGCCAGCAGCCACAGGTTTTTCCGAGACAATCAGCCCCAGCATTTT.

V and J are TRBV6-5 and TRBJ1-2, with TRBD1 as a possible D gene (6 bases). The length of the CDR3 is 12 residues. The V end was cut by 4 bases, the J end by 6 bases, with 9 bases between. Looked up from germline, CDR1 is MNHEY and CDR2 is SVGAGI. CDR3 residues: CASSSRTDGYTF. In DNA, the CDR3 is TGTGCCAGCAGTTCCCGGACAGATGGCTACACCTTC.

This clone was observed a few times. CDR3: CASSVVGTGGYGYTF. The CDR3 nucleotides read TGTGCCAGCAGCGTAGTAGGGACAGGGGGTTATGGCTACACCTTC. This rearrangement joins TRBV9 to TRBJ1-2; 11 positions match TRBD1. Losses at the gene ends were 0 bases for V and 5 bases for J; bases not matched to a gene: 3. Germline CDR1 SGDLS, CDR2 YYNGEE. There are 15 residues in the CDR3.

The chain has TRBV3-1 (or the pseudogene TRBV3-2) and TRBJ2-4, with D perhaps matching TRBD2 (6 bases). Germline V gene lookup returns CDR1 LGHDT and CDR2 YNNKEL (reference sequence). This CDR3 has 15 residues. Trimming pared 2 bases from V and 2 bases from J, leaving 10 bases between. CDR3 DNA: TGTGCCAGCAGCCAATATGGGGGGTCCAAAAACATTCAGTACTTC. Translated, it gives CASSQYGGSKNIQYF.

V is TRBV13 and J is TRBJ2-1, with 10 bases fitting TRBD2. J was trimmed by 5 bases and V by 5 bases; bases with no gene match: 6. The CDR3 has 15 residues. Germline V gene lookup returns CDR1 PRHDT and CDR2 FYEKMQ (reference sequence). CDR3 sequence (DNA): TGTGCCAGCAGCCCGAGCGGGGGGGGACACAATGAGCAGTTCTTC. The encoded protein is CASSPSGGGHNEQFF.

The chain couples TRBV5-6 to TRBJ2-3, with 7 bases identical to TRBD1. The CDR3 loop spans 12 amino acids. CDR1 and CDR2 (germline): SGHDT, YYEEEE. V gave up 4 bases and J gave up 6 bases; unmatched junction bases: 2. The CDR3 DNA follows: TGTGCCAGCAGCGTGACAGGGGATACGCAGTATTTT. It encodes CASSVTGDTQYF.

V usage is TRBV2 and J usage is TRBJ1-5, with D unclear. Trimming removed 3 bases at V and 4 bases at J, with 10 bases between. This CDR3 has 14 residues. Germline CDR1 and CDR2: SNHLY and FYNNEI. The CDR3 loop is CASSEQTGNQPQHF. The CDR3 DNA reads as TGTGCCAGCAGTGAGCAGACGGGGAATCAGCCCCAGCATTTT.

The rearrangement uses TRBV4-3 and TRBJ2-3; 9 positions match TRBD1. V lost 6 bases and J lost 0; bases outside the gene matches: 1. Germline V CDR1 and CDR2: LGHNA, YSLEER. The CDR3 covers 14 residues. CDR3 amino acids: CASRQGASTDTQYF. CDR3 coding DNA: TGCGCCAGCAGACAGGGGGCGAGCACAGATACGCAGTATTTT.

The chain has TRBV4-1 and TRBJ1-3; D call uncertain. Germline lookup yields CDR1 MGHRA and CDR2 YSYEKL. The CDR3 is 19 amino acids. V dropped 0 bases and J dropped 0 bases, with 18 bases sitting between them. The CDR3 DNA reads TGCGCCAGCAGCCAAGATGGAGAGGGCAGGCAATTCTCTGGAAACACCATATATTTT. It specifies CASSQDGEGRQFSGNTIYF.